This TCR beta chain was profiled in a study of T cells after yellow fever vaccination. Findings and caveats of the study: Post-booster samples contained most primary-vaccination clones (about 96% CD4, 70% to 90% CD8).

The CDR3 sequence is 15 residues long. Germline V CDR1 and CDR2: MGHRA, YSYEKL. J was trimmed by 7 bases and V by 5 bases; bases with no gene match: 11. Worth noting for this clonotype: The antigen remains undetermined.

TCRdb reprocessed the 5' RACE reads with MiXCR, giving one entry per CDR3 protein. The sample lists 150,000 to 200,000 distinct CDR3 sequences, approximately 6% occurring once. The receptor was derived from a man between 18 and 29 years old who received the YFV17D yellow fever vaccine. The source material was CD4+ T cells sorted from PBMCs, sampled on the day of the first yellow fever vaccination. V usage is TRBV4-1 and J usage is TRBJ2-1; 7 nucleotides line up with TRBD2. CDR3 nucleotide sequence: TGCGCCAGCAGCTACCCCGGGACTACTGGGAATGAGCAGTTCTTC. This sequence encodes CASSYPGTTGNEQFF.